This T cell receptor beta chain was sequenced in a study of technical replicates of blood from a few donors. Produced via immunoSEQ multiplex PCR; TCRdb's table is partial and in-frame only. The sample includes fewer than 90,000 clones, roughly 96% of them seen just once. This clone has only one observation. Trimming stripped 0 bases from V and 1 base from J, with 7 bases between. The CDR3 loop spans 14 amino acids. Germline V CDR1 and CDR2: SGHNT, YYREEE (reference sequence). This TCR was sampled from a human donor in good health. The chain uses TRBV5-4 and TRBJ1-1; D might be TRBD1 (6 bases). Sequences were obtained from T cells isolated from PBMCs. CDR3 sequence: CASSLGTENTEAFF. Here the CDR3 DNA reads TGTGCCAGCAGCTTGGGGACAGAGAACACTGAAGCTTTCTTT.